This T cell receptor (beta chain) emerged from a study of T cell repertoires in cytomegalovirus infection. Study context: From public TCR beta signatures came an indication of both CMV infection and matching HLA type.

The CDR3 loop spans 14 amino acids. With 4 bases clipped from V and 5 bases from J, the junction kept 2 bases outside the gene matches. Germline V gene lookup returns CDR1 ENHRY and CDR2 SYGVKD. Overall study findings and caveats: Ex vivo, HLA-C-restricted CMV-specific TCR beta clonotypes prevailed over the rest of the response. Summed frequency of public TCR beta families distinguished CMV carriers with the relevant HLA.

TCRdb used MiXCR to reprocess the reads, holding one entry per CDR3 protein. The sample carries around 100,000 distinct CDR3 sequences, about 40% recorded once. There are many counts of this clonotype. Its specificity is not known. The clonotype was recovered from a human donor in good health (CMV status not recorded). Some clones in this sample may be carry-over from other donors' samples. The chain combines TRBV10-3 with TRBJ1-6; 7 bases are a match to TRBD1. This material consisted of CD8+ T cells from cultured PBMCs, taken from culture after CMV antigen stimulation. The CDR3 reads CAISAGTDNSPLHF. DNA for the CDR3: TGTGCCATCAGTGCTGGGACAGATAATTCACCCCTCCACTTT.